This T cell receptor (beta chain) was identified in a study of T cell responses to AZD1222 COVID-19 vaccine. Study outcomes and limitations: Spike was spanned by vaccine-associated CD4 TCRs, which were dominant at 160-218 and 743-854. Clonal diversity may have been underestimated, and the donors were mostly white British, with more females than males. At baseline, seropositivity was found in only a handful of AZD1222 recipients.

Doses given second, at about 4 or about 12 weeks, were pooled. Trimming cost V 5 bases and J 9 bases; bases outside gene matches: 11. Germline CDR1 is LGHNA and CDR2 is YSLEER. The CDR3 is 15 amino acids. Regarding this clone: No antigen is known for it.

Only in-frame clones appear in the TCRdb table, and some are missing; sequencing was by immunoSEQ multiplex PCR. The profile shows approximately 150,000 clones, 85% to 95% of them singletons. V usage is TRBV4-3 and J usage is TRBJ2-1; TRBD1 matches 9 bases. The sequences come from peripheral blood, collected 28 days after the second AZD1222 dose. This clonotype was obtained from an adult who received the AZD1222 COVID-19 vaccine. In DNA form, the CDR3 reads TGCGCCAGCAGCTCCTGGACAGGGGCAGTATTTGAGCAGTTCTTC. It encodes CASSSWTGAVFEQFF.